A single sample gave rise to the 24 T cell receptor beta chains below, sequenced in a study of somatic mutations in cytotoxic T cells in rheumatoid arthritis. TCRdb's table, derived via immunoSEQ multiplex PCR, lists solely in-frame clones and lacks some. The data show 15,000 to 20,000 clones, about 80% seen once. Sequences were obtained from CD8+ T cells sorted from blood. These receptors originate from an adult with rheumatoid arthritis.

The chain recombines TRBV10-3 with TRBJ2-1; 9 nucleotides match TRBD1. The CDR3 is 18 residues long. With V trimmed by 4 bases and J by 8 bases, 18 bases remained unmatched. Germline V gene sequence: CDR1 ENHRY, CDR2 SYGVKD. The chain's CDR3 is CAISAPEWTGAATDEQFF. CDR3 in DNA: TGTGCCATCAGTGCCCCTGAGTGGACAGGGGCCGCCACGGATGAGCAGTTCTTC.

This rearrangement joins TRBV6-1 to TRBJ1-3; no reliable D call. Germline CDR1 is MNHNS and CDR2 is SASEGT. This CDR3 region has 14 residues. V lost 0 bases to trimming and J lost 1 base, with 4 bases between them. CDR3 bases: TGTGCCAGCAGTGAAGCAGAATCTGGAAACACCATATATTTT. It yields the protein CASSEAESGNTIYF.

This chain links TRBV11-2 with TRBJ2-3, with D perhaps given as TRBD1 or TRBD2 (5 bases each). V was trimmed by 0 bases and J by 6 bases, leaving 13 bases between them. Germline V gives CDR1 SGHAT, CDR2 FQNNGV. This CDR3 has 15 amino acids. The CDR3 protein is CASSLESSWGDTQYF. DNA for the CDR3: TGTGCCAGCAGCTTAGAGTCGTCTTGGGGGGATACGCAGTATTTT.

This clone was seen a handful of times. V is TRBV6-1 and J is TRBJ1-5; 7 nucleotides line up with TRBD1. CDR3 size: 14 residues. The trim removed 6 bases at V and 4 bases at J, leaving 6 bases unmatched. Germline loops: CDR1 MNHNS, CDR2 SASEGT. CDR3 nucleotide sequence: TGTGCCAGCAGCCCCCCAGGGGGTAATCAGCCCCAGCATTTT. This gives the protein CASSPPGGNQPQHF.

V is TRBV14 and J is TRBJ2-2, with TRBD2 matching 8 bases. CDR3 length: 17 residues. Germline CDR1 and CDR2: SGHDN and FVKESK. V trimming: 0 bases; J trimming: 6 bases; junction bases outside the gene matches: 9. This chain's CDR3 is CASSQDYRGGIAGELFF. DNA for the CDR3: TGTGCCAGCAGCCAAGATTACCGGGGGGGGATTGCCGGGGAGCTGTTTTTT.

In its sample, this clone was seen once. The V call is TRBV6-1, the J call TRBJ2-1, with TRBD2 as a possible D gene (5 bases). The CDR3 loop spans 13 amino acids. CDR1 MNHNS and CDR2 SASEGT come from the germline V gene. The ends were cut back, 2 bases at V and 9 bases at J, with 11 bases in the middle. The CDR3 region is CASSERCTSEQFF. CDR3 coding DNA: TGTGCCAGCAGTGAACGGTGCACTAGTGAGCAGTTCTTC.

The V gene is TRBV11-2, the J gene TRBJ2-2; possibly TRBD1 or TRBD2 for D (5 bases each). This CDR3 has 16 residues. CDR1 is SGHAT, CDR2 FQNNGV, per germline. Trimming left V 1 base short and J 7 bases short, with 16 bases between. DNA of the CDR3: TGTGCCAGCAGCTTAGGGAGGCAGGGCTTTGGCGGGGAGCTGTTTTTT. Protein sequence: CASSLGRQGFGGELFF.

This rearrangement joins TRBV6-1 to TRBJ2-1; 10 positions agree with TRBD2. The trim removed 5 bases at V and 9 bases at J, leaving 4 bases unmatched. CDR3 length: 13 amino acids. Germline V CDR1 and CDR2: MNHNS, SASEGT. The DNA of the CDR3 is TGTGCCAGCAGTCTGCCTAGCGGGGGTGAGCAGTTCTTC. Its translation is CASSLPSGGEQFF.

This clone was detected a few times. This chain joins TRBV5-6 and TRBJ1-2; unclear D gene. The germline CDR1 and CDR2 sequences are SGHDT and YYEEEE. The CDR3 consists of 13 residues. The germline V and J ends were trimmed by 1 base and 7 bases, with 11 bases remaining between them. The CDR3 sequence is CASSLPPGRGYTF. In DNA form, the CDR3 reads TGTGCCAGCAGCTTGCCCCCTGGGCGTGGCTACACCTTC. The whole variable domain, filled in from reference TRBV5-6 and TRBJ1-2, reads DAGVTQSPTHLIKTRGQQVTLRCSPKSGHDTVSWYQQALGQGPQFIFQYYEEEERQRGNFPDRFSGHQFPNYSSELNVNALLLGDSALYLCASSLPPGRGYTFGSGTRLTVV.

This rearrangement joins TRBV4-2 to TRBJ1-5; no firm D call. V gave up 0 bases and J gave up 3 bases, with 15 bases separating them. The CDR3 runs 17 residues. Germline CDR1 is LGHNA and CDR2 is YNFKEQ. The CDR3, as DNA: TGTGCCAGCAGCCAAGAAGAAGTCGGCGGGGACAATCAGCCCCAGCATTTT. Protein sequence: CASSQEEVGGDNQPQHF.

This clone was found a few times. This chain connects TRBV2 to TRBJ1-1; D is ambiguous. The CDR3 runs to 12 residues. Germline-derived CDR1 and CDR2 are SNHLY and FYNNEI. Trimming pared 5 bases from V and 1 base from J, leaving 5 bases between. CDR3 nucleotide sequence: TGTGCCAGCAGTCCGTCGAACACTGAAGCTTTCTTT. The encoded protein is CASSPSNTEAFF.

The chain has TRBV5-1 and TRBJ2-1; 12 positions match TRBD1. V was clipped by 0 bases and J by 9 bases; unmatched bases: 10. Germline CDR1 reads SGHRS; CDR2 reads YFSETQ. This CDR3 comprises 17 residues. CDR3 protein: CASSLGDRGRSKGEQFF. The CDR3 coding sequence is TGCGCCAGCAGCTTGGGGGACAGGGGGCGAAGTAAGGGTGAGCAGTTCTTC.

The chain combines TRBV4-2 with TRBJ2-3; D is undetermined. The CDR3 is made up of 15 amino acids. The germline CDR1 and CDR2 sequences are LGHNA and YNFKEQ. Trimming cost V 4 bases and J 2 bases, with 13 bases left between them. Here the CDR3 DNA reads TGTGCCAGCAGCCCAAGAGTTCTAACCACAGATACGCAGTATTTT. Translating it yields CASSPRVLTTDTQYF.

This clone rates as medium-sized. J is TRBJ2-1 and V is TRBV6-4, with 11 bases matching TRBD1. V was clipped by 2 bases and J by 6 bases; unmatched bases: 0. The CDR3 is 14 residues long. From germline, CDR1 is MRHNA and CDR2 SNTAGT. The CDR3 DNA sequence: TGTGCCAGCAGTGACGGGACAGGGGGCAATGAGCAGTTCTTC. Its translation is CASSDGTGGNEQFF.

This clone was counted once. This chain's CDR3 is CASSWGTSGGGSYNEQFF. For the CDR3, the DNA is TGTGCCAGCAGCTGGGGGACTAGCGGGGGGGGATCCTACAATGAGCAGTTCTTC. The chain couples TRBV7-9 to TRBJ2-1; TRBD2 aligns across 16 bases. The germline gives CDR1 SEHNR, CDR2 FQNEAQ (reference sequence). The CDR3 covers 18 residues. Losses at the gene ends were 4 bases for V and 1 base for J; bases not matched to a gene: 4.

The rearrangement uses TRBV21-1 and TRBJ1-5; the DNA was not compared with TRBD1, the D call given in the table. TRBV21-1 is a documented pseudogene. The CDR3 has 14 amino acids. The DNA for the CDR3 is TGTGCCAGCAGCACCGACAGGGCCCATCAGCCCCAGCATTTT. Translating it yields CASSTDRAHQPQHF.

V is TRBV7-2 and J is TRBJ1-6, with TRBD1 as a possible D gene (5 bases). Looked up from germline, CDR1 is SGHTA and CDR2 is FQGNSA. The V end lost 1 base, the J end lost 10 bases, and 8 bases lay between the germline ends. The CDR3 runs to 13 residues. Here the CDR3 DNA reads TGTGCCAGCAGCTTAGTGGGGACGTCACCCCTCCACTTT. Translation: CASSLVGTSPLHF.

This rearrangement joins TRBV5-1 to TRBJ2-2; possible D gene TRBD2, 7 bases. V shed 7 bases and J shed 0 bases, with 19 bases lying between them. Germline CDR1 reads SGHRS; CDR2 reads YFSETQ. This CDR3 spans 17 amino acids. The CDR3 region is CASGRGPQDSNTGELFF. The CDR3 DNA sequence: TGCGCCAGCGGGCGGGGGCCCCAAGACTCGAACACCGGGGAGCTGTTTTTT.

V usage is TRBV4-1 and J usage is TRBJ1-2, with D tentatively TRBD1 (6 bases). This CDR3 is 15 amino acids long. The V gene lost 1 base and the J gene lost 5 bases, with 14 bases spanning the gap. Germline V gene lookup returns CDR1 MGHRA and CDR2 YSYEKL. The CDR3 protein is CASSQGHSQGYGYTF. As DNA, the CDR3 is TGCGCCAGCAGCCAAGGGCACTCCCAGGGGTATGGCTACACCTTC.

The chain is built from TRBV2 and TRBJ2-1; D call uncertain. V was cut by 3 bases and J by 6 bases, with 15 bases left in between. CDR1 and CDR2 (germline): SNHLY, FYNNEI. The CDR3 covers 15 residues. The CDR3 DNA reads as TGTGCCAGCAGTGACGCTGGGCTGAGGCGCAATGAGCAGTTCTTC. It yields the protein CASSDAGLRRNEQFF. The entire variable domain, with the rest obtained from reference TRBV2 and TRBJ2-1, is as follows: EPEVTQTPSHQVTQMGQEVILRCVPISNHLYFYWYRQILGQKVEFLVSFYNNEISEKSEIFDDQFSVERPDGSNFTLKIRSTKLEDSAMYFCASSDAGLRRNEQFFGPGTRLTVL.

The CDR3 coding sequence is TGTGCCAGCAGCTCAAAGGTGTCAGGCGCCACTGAAGCTTTCTTT. Its translation: CASSSKVSGATEAFF. V and J are TRBV14 and TRBJ1-1; no firm D call. The CDR3 sequence is 15 residues long. Trimming took off 5 bases at V and 4 bases at J, with 17 bases between the two ends. The germline V gene has CDR1 SGHDN and CDR2 FVKESK.

The DNA for the CDR3 is TGCGCCAGCAGCCAAGCTGGACTAGCGCGGGAGACCCAGTACTTC. Its protein product is CASSQAGLARETQYF. The J gene is TRBJ2-5, the V gene TRBV4-1, with 9 bases fitting TRBD2. The CDR3 is 15 residues long. V was pared by 1 base and J by 5 bases, with 5 bases of the junction left unmatched. CDR1 is MGHRA and CDR2 is YSYEKL in the germline V gene.

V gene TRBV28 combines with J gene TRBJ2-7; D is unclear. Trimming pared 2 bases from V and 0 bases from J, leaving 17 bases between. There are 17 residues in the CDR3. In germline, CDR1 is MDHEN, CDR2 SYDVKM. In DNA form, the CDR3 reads TGTGCCAGCAGTTTAAGGGTTTGGGCCTGGAGCTCCTACGAGCAGTACTTC. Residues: CASSLRVWAWSSYEQYF.

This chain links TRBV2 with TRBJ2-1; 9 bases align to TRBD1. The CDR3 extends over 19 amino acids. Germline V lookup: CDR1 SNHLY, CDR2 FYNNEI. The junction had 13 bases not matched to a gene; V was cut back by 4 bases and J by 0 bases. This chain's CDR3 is CASSVPRDRDRPSYNEQFF. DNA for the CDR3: TGTGCCAGCAGTGTCCCTCGGGACAGGGACAGACCCTCCTACAATGAGCAGTTCTTC.